This T cell receptor beta chain was sequenced for a study of CD8 T cells in ankylosing spondylitis (dated by TCRdb to 2017 to 2019). Regarding the study in general: T cell receptor beta repertoires were profiled in healthy donors and ankylosing spondylitis patients so that disease-linked TCR variants could be found. Peripheral blood was sampled, and synovial fluid was also collected from ankylosing spondylitis patients. In total, the full study cohort was made up of about 99 healthy donors and 25 ankylosing spondylitis patients.

This clonotype was recorded many times. The specificity of this receptor is unknown. Base qualities are not recorded, but no much larger clone differs from it by a single base. What the study reported, not specific to this receptor: A CD8+ phenotype was shown by the disease-linked clones, which were found at relatively low frequencies in peripheral blood. A TCR beta motif made up of several highly homologous amino acid variants appeared to be characteristic of blood from ankylosing spondylitis patients. Some motif variants were previously reported in synovial fluid and blood of reactive arthritis patients, suggesting common disease-initiation mechanisms. Significant enrichment of the disease-linked clones was reported in matched synovial fluid samples from ankylosing spondylitis patients.

Relative to germline, V is 4 bases shorter and J is 3 bases shorter, with 11 bases between their ends. In the germline V gene, CDR1 corresponds to SGHDT and CDR2 to YYEEEE. The CDR3 starts with the cysteine, ends with the phenylalanine, and has 14 residues. Only the CDR3 region is kept as DNA, spanning 42 bases read in frame from base 1. Sequenced on an Illumina HiSeq 2500. Quantitative 5'-RACE with molecular barcodes was used to prepare TCR beta libraries. In the original analysis: A new computational method based on a probabilistic model of VDJ rearrangement was used to identify disease-linked TCR variants. Through fastp at Q25 and MiXCR, TCRdb rebuilt clones from the public reads, retaining in-frame beta chains. Each record represents a unique CDR3 protein, reported with the most common genes and DNA among its rows. Clone size and V and J calls follow TCRdb, not the original study. The sample contains about 130,000 distinct CDR3 sequences, over 6.5% of them found a single time. 12% of the sample comes from the top ten.

The V and J segments used are TRBV5-6 and TRBJ1-3, with no confident D gene call. Sequencing used blood, either unsorted or a sorted T cell fraction (not recorded which). The receptor was isolated from a male donor with ankylosing spondylitis or in good health (not recorded which). CDR3 protein: CASSRFEVGNTIYF. The DNA is as follows: TGTGCCAGCAGCCGGTTTGAGGTTGGAAACACCATATATTTT.